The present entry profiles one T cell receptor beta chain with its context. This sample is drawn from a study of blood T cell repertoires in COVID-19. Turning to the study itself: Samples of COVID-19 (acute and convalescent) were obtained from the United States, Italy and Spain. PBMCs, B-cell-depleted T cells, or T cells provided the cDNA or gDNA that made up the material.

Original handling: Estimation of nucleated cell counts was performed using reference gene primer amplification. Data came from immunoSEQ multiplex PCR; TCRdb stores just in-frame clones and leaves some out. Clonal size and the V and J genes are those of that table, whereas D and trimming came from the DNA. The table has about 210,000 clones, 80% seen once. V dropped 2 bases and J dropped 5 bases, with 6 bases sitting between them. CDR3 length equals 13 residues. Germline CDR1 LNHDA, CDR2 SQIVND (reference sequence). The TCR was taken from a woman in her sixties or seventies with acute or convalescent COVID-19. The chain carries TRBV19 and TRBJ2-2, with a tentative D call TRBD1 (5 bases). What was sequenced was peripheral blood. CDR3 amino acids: CASSIRQTGELFF. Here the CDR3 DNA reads TGTGCCAGTAGTATAAGACAGACCGGGGAGCTGTTTTTT.